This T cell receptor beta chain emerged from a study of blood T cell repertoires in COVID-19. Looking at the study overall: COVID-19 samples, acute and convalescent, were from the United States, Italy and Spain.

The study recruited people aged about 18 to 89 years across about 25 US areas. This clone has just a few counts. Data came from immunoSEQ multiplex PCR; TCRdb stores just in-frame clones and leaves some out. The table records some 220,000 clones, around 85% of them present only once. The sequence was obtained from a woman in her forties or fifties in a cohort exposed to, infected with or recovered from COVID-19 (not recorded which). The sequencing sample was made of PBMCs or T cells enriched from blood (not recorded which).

The DNA of the CDR3 is TGCAGTGCTAGAGACGCAGGTCGGTCGTACTTC. Its protein is CSARDAGRSYF. The chain employs TRBV20-1 and TRBJ2-7, with D hard to call. Germline loops: CDR1 DFQATT, CDR2 SNEGSKA (reference sequence). The CDR3 covers 11 residues. The ends were cut back, 0 bases at V and 12 bases at J, with 12 bases in the middle.